This T cell receptor (beta chain) emerged from a study of T cells in Graves' hyperthyroidism and ophthalmopathy. Study-level information: Any treatment followed the collection of peripheral blood at initial diagnosis. Study results and caveats: Most thyroid clonotypes that were expanded above 0.001 also turned up in blood.

This clonotype has a handful of counts. Its cognate antigen is unknown. It was uncontrolled infection, other autoimmune disease, pregnancy or lactation that excluded patients. Germline V gene sequence: CDR1 GTSNPN, CDR2 SVGIG (reference sequence). The CDR3 is made up of 14 amino acids. Trimming left V 0 bases short and J 4 bases short, with 10 bases between. TCR beta CDR3 regions were amplified from RNA transcripts. The study used the HTBI primer set for a first-round RT-PCR of the TCR CDR3. TCRdb reanalysed the multiplex PCR reads using MiXCR and keeps one entry per CDR3 protein. The sample lists over 500,000 distinct CDR3 sequences, approximately 17% seen once, with 15% to 20% in the top ten.

Sequencing was carried out using blood. The V call is TRBV30, the J call TRBJ2-1; D possibly matches TRBD1 or TRBD2 (6 bases each). This TCR was recovered from a woman younger than 30 with Graves' ophthalmopathy. The CDR3 bases are TGTGCCTGGAGTGTAGGGGGGAGGTACAATGAGCAGTTCTTC. Protein sequence: CAWSVGGRYNEQFF.